Detailed here is one T cell receptor beta chain. What antigen it recognizes has not been identified. No clone much larger than this one lies a single base away; base qualities are absent. CD8 naive samples consisted of CD45RO-negative cells that were positively selected for CCR7, yielding a CD45RA+CCR7+ population without TemRA cells. Donors were healthy HIV-negative adults with no recently reported acute infections or vaccinations. Every donor was a Caucasian adult living in Nashville, Tennessee, USA. After blood collection by leukapheresis, PBMCs were isolated using Ficoll-Histopaque density gradient centrifugation and then cryopreserved in the vapor phase of liquid nitrogen. Analytical flow cytometry was used to check the purity and quantity of each magnetically sorted T cell population. Genomic DNA was isolated from each sorted fraction and quantified by UV absorbance on a Nanodrop 2000c. Using the deep immunoSEQ assay, multiplex PCR amplified TCR CDR3 regions from genomic DNA. Extracted genomic DNA from each cell subset was distributed evenly across all wells of several immunoSEQ 96-well plates, and each plate was treated as a replicate. For sorted subsets, roughly 0.2 ug genomic DNA, equal to 25,000 to 35,000 T cell genomes, was loaded into each replicate PCR. Purified libraries were measured with a Qubit 3.0 fluorometer, size-checked on a Bioanalyzer 2100, and measured again with the KAPA Library Quantification kit. Each immunoSEQ 96-well plate was sequenced on its own single-read 150-cycle Illumina NextSeq 550 flow cell. As for the authors' bioinformatics: The immunoSEQ output contained only junctional sequences without quality scores, so filtering could not match that applied to full-length reads. To assign V/J genes and CDR3, sequences were annotated using PyIR, a Python wrapper for IgBLAST v1.9, with IMGT germline references. Reads with weak V/J assignments (E-value above 1e-6), missing CDR3, stop codons, out-of-frame junctions, or ambiguous translated residues were removed. V3J clonotypes were defined as sequences sharing an identical inferred V gene, J gene, and CDR3 amino acid sequence. Percentage overlap between repertoires was computed as shared unique clonotypes divided by the size of the smaller repertoire. Three approaches were used to assess repertoire richness: RTK rarefaction, the Chao1 estimator, and Recon v2.1 estimates of unobserved clonotypes. OLGA was used to compute generation probabilities for all TCRbeta clonotypes that the gDNA method yielded from a few donors. TCRdb limited this immuneACCESS table to in-frame rearrangements with V and J called. A share of clones is missing; checked studies link under half to unresolved V genes, and the rest is unexplained. The V and J calls and clone size are taken from that table; D and trimming were inferred from the DNA. The sample table lists roughly 2.1 million clones, more than 85% of them with a count of one. More than 1.5% of the sample lies in the top ten.

In the germline V gene, CDR1 corresponds to SGDLS and CDR2 to YYNGEE. V sheds 2 bases and J sheds 7 bases, leaving 12 bases between their ends. The CDR3 contains 14 residues, cysteine and phenylalanine counted. The DNA shown is the 42-base CDR3, in frame from base 1. These data belong to a study of shared clonotypes between healthy human individuals (dated by TCRdb to 2019 to 2021). Regarding the study in general: The cohort comprised a couple of women and a few men aged 18 to 49 years. Leukapheresis yielded between about 0.85 and 10 billion PBMCs per donor. Blood TCR repertoires of several healthy adults were deeply sequenced to estimate repertoire size and the extent of clonotype sharing between individuals. Per donor, three plates each were used for CD4 naive and CD4 memory, two for CD8 naive, and one for CD8 memory. To increase sequencing depth and limit assay-specific biases, different laboratories used diverse techniques to prepare libraries and sequence TCR repertoires. The paper as a whole reports these results and caveats: Even with the large sequencing depth, rarefaction of the sorted-subset datasets indicated that sequencing was incomplete. Clonotypes shared by all four sorted-subset donors showed higher generation probabilities than non-shared clonotypes. Only blood was sampled, and tissue TCR repertoires likely differ from those in blood. Naive subsets generally had larger estimated clonotype richness than memory subsets did. About 5% of naive CD4, 3.5% of naive CD8, approximately 2% of memory CD4, and 0.4% of memory CD8 clonotypes were shared across a handful of donors. The small number of donors limited the genetic and exposure-history diversity represented. Based on pairwise subsampling, the degree of clonotype sharing among donors was expected to be affected by sequencing depth.

Sequencing was carried out using naive CD8+ T cells from PBMCs. Explained via the paper, the cell subset or site label denotes: CD45RA+CCR7+. The chain is assembled from TRBV9 and TRBJ1-4, with TRBD1 as a weak D call on 5 bases. The sequence came from a man younger than 35 in good health. Some clones in this sample may be carry-over from other donors' samples. The encoded CDR3 is CASSVEGQGEKLFF. In nucleotide form, the sequence is TGTGCCAGCAGCGTCGAAGGACAAGGTGAAAAACTGTTTTTT. Where the CDR3 stops, the reference TRBV9 and TRBJ1-4 genes take over; the full variable domain is DSGVTQTPKHLITATGQRVTLRCSPRSGDLSVYWYQQSLDQGLQFLIQYYNGEERAKGNILERFSAQQFPDLHSELNLSSLELGDSALYFCASSVEGQGEKLFFGSGTQLSVL.